The present TCR beta chain was sequenced within a study of OX40 agonist ivuxolimab in advanced cancers. Some background on the complete study: Ivuxolimab was a fully human IgG2 agonistic monoclonal antibody targeting the costimulatory receptor OX40 (CD134). Patients were allowed to have had prior anti-PD-1, anti-PD-L1 or anti-CTLA-4 therapy, and approximately 40% of the dose-escalation patients had previously received checkpoint inhibitors. Peripheral TCRbeta sequencing aimed to test whether ivuxolimab altered TCR sequence diversity and caused clonal T-cell expansion. The paper describes the monotherapy dose-escalation part (N of about 47 patients) of the phase I trial of ivuxolimab. Partial responses were achieved by three dose-escalation patients, of whom one had hepatocellular carcinoma and two had cutaneous melanoma. Intravenous ivuxolimab was administered to patients every 2 weeks at six dose levels: 0.01, 0.1, 0.3, 1.5, 3 and 10 mg/kg. Of the approximately 53 patients in dose escalation, around 19 had hepatocellular carcinoma, some 15 had melanoma, 9 had renal cell carcinoma and 9 had head and neck cancer. The dose-escalation cohort was over 70% male with a mean age of about 58 years, ranging from roughly 20 to 85.

Patients with a history of autoimmune disease or receiving systemic immunosuppression were excluded from the trial. Peripheral blood for TCR sequencing was drawn from every dose cohort at baseline, at cycle 4 day 1 and at cycle 7 day 1. The samples were drawn from a first-in-human, open-label, multicenter phase I dose-escalation trial of ivuxolimab. The trial enrolled adults with locally advanced or metastatic head and neck squamous cell, hepatocellular, melanoma or renal cell carcinoma. CD4+ and CD8+ T cells were sorted separately from peripheral blood before TCR sequencing. From the cysteine up to the phenylalanine, the CDR3 has a length of 14 residues. Only the CDR3 region is kept as DNA, spanning 42 bases read in frame from base 1. CDR1 MDHEN and CDR2 SYDVKM are derived from the germline V gene. V is reduced by 5 bases and J by 4 bases, leaving a spacing of 12 bases between them. Results and caveats for the whole study, not just this receptor: At doses of 0.1 to 3.0 mg/kg, clonal expansion of both CD4+ and CD8+ T cells in blood was seen between baseline and week 6. Low levels of normalized T-cell clonal expansion were also shown by some nonresponding patients. The antigen specificity of the clonally expanded peripheral T cells was not determined. In partial responders in the 0.1-3.0 mg/kg groups, normalized peripheral clonal expansion was found to be among the lowest, especially among CD8+ T cells. After ivuxolimab, CD8+ T cells had more expanded clones than CD4+ T cells on average.

This clone was seen just once. It lacks a known antigen. No base quality values were provided; no much bigger clone lies one nucleotide off. Genomic DNA was isolated from the sorted cells so that the TCRbeta CDR3 region could be sequenced. TCRbeta CDR3 regions were sequenced using the immunoSEQ Assay. The source is immuneACCESS, and TCRdb retained only in-frame sequences with V and J called. Part of the clones is not carried over; for the studies checked, unresolved V genes explain less than half of this, and the remainder is unexplained. The sample data list roughly 86,000 clones, and 65% to 90% of these were observed just once. Under 2.5% of the sample lies in the top ten.

This clonotype was obtained from an adult with an advanced solid tumor such as melanoma, head and neck, liver or kidney cancer. The sequencing here drew on CD4+ or CD8+ T cells sorted from blood, taken in a trial of the OX40 agonist ivuxolimab. The chain was built from TRBV28 and TRBJ1-3; a confident D gene designation cannot be given. CDR3 sequence: CASSLSTDGNTIYF. The DNA sequence is as follows: TGTGCCAGCAGTCTTTCGACGGACGGAAACACCATATATTTT. With the rest looked up from the reference TRBV28 and TRBJ1-3 genes rather than sequenced, the full variable domain is DVKVTQSSRYLVKRTGEKVFLECVQDMDHENMFWYRQDPGLGLRLIYFSYDVKMKEKGDIPEGYSVSREKKERFSLILESASTNQTSMYLCASSLSTDGNTIYFGEGSWLTVV.